These 16 T cell receptor beta chains were sequenced from one sample in a study of T cell responses to AZD1222 COVID-19 vaccine. The method was immunoSEQ multiplex PCR; TCRdb's version includes in-frame clones alone and lacks a portion of them. The profile shows tens of thousands of clones, about 90% of them singletons. The source was peripheral blood, collected on day 0 of MenACWY control vaccination. The receptors originated from an adult in good health.

This chain links TRBV28 with TRBJ1-2; TRBD1 agrees at 9 bases. V dropped 6 bases and J dropped 8; count of bases not matched to a gene: 25. The germline gives CDR1 MDHEN, CDR2 SYDVKM. This CDR3 has 19 residues. The CDR3 is CASRMPLGGQGKTMEGYTF. CDR3 DNA: TGTGCCAGCAGGATGCCTCTAGGGGGACAGGGCAAGACTATGGAGGGCTACACCTTC.

V and J are TRBV7-2 and TRBJ1-2, with D uncertain. V lost 5 bases, J lost 4 bases, and 14 bases lay in between. The CDR3 is 14 amino acids. The V gene's germline CDR1 is SGHTA and CDR2 FQGNSA. CDR3 coding DNA: TGTGCCAGCAGCCCATCCTTTACTGGCTATGGCTACACCTTC. Encoded protein: CASSPSFTGYGYTF.

This rearrangement joins TRBV27 to TRBJ2-2, with 7 bases aligning to TRBD1. Germline CDR1 is MNHEY and CDR2 is SMNVEV (reference sequence). Trimming took 3 bases from V and 1 from J; bases not matched to a gene: 2. The CDR3 runs to 15 residues. This CDR3 reads CASSLGQLNTGELFF. In DNA, the CDR3 is TGTGCCAGCAGTTTGGGACAGTTGAACACCGGGGAGCTGTTTTTT.

The chain uses TRBV29-1 and TRBJ2-7; TRBD2 matches 8 bases. Trimming at V came to 4 bases and at J to 7 bases, leaving 6 bases not matched to a gene. The CDR3 has 12 residues. Germline V CDR1 and CDR2: SQVTM, ANQGSEA. CDR3 loop: CSVGAGVYEQYF. As DNA, the CDR3 is TGCAGCGTTGGAGCGGGAGTGTATGAGCAGTACTTC.

The rearrangement joins TRBV7-2 to TRBJ1-1; 9 nucleotides match TRBD1. V dropped 1 base and J dropped 1; count of bases not matched to a gene: 10. CDR3 length: 18 amino acids. Germline V gives CDR1 SGHTA, CDR2 FQGNSA. The CDR3 DNA sequence: TGTGCCAGCAGCTTAGTTGGTGGCGCGGGACAGGGGAACACTGAAGCTTTCTTT. It yields the protein CASSLVGGAGQGNTEAFF.

In DNA form, the CDR3 reads TGTGCCAGCAGTCGCCGGACAGGGGGCAAAGATAATTCACCCCTCCACTTT. Translation: CASSRRTGGKDNSPLHF. The chain has TRBV27 and TRBJ1-6; TRBD1 aligns across 11 bases. The CDR3 runs to 17 residues. With V trimmed by 5 bases and J by 5 bases, 8 bases remained unmatched. Germline V gene lookup returns CDR1 MNHEY and CDR2 SMNVEV (reference sequence).

A few counts support this clone. The rearrangement links TRBV6-5 to TRBJ1-6; D is perhaps TRBD1 (6 bases). This CDR3 has 13 residues. V lost 2 bases to trimming and J lost 7 bases, with 6 bases between them. In germline, CDR1 is MNHEY, CDR2 SVGAGI. The CDR3 loop reads CASSYRGNSPLHF. The CDR3 nucleotides read TGTGCCAGCAGTTACAGGGGGAATTCACCCCTCCACTTT.

The genes are TRBV29-1 and TRBJ1-1, with 8 bases lining up with TRBD1. Germline CDR1 SQVTM, CDR2 ANQGSEA. With 6 bases clipped from V and 8 bases from J, the junction kept 8 bases outside the gene matches. The CDR3 runs to 12 residues. DNA for the CDR3: TGCAGCGTGGGACAGGCCCAGGGGGAAGCTTTCTTT. It specifies CSVGQAQGEAFF.

This chain joins TRBV28 and TRBJ1-2; D not resolved. V was clipped by 7 bases and J by 2 bases, with 14 bases between them. This CDR3 has 14 residues. Per germline, CDR1 MDHEN and CDR2 SYDVKM. CDR3 in DNA: TGTGCCAGCACCCTAGGGTGGCAGAACTATGGCTACACCTTC. Protein: CASTLGWQNYGYTF.

In its sample, this clone was seen once. V usage is TRBV10-2 and J usage is TRBJ2-2; 7 positions match TRBD1. The length of the CDR3 is 15 residues. The junction had 5 bases not matched to a gene; V was cut back by 6 bases and J by 1 base. Looked up from germline, CDR1 is WSHSY and CDR2 is SAAADI. This CDR3 is CASRMNRGNTGELFF. The CDR3 nucleotides are TGCGCCAGCAGGATGAACAGGGGGAACACCGGGGAGCTGTTTTTT.

The J gene is TRBJ1-5, the V gene TRBV28, with D maybe TRBD1 (5 bases). The germline V and J ends were trimmed by 6 bases and 9 bases, with 21 bases remaining between them. This CDR3 is built from 15 residues. Germline lookup yields CDR1 MDHEN and CDR2 SYDVKM. CDR3 bases: TGTGCCAGCAGGGGGGAGGGCAGGAGGGATTTGCCCCAGCATTTT. It encodes CASRGEGRRDLPQHF.

This rearrangement joins TRBV7-9 to TRBJ2-2; either TRBD1 or TRBD2 may supply D (5 bases each). Germline CDR1 SEHNR, CDR2 FQNEAQ (reference sequence). Trimming took 0 bases from V and 7 from J, leaving 18 bases between them. CDR3 length: 17 amino acids. The CDR3 coding sequence is TGTGCCAGCAGCTTAGCGGGGCGAGCGGATTCGAGCGGGGAGCTGTTTTTT. Protein sequence: CASSLAGRADSSGELFF.

V usage is TRBV6-5 and J usage is TRBJ1-2; D is unclear. Germline V lookup: CDR1 MNHEY, CDR2 SVGAGI. Deletions cut 0 bases from V and 1 base from J, with 6 bases between. The CDR3 consists of 14 residues. This chain's CDR3 is CASSYSASNYGYTF. The CDR3 DNA reads as TGTGCCAGCAGTTACTCGGCCAGTAACTATGGCTACACCTTC.

The J gene is TRBJ1-1, the V gene TRBV18; possible D gene TRBD1, 6 bases. Looked up from germline, CDR1 is KGHSH and CDR2 is LQKENI. V shed 0 bases and J shed 8 bases, with 10 bases lying between them. The CDR3 spans 13 residues. Here the CDR3 reads CASSPPAGDEAFF. The CDR3 nucleotides read TGTGCCAGCTCACCACCGGCAGGGGACGAAGCTTTCTTT.

The sample holds a few counts of this clone. V usage is TRBV27 and J usage is TRBJ1-1; maybe TRBD1 (6 bases). Trimming stripped 6 bases from V and 5 bases from J, with 13 bases between. The CDR3 spans 13 residues. Germline-derived CDR1 and CDR2 are MNHEY and SMNVEV (reference sequence). As DNA, the CDR3 is TGTGCCAGCAGCCCCGGGACAAAGACTGAAGCTTTCTTT. Its translation: CASSPGTKTEAFF.

CDR3 bases: TGTGCCAGCAGCCGTAACACAGGGGAGGGGGCTGAAGCTTTCTTT. Translated: CASSRNTGEGAEAFF. The chain employs TRBV7-6 and TRBJ1-1, with TRBD1 matching 7 bases. Trimming removed 5 bases from V and 6 bases from J; junction bases left unmatched: 12. The CDR3 sequence is 15 residues long. Germline CDR1 is SGHVS and CDR2 is FNYEAQ.